This T cell receptor beta chain was obtained from a study of cytomegalovirus exposure and HLA in healthy donors. Germline lookup yields CDR1 MNHEY and CDR2 SMNVEV (reference sequence). There are 15 residues in the CDR3. Losses at the gene ends were 2 bases for V and 1 base for J; bases not matched to a gene: 0. Whole-study results and caveats: Reportedly, fewer N-insertions than the roughly 700-donor mean appeared in an Asian-associated ancestry cluster in a later analysis. Reports credit the classifier with highly specific, highly sensitive diagnosis of cytomegalovirus status. Sequences of the TCR beta chain were said to predict the HLA-A and HLA-B alleles of most subjects accurately. V- and J-gene trimming in TCR beta was tied to a missense DCLRE1C variant by an analysis performed later.

PCR employed 60 Vbeta and 13 Jbeta primers. Libraries were prepared by immunoSEQ multiplex PCR; TCRdb keeps only in-frame clonotypes and omits some of them. This sample carries 130,000 or so clones, around 70% of them seen once, and the ten largest clones take approximately 7%. Concerning this clone: The antigen remains unidentified.

The source of this sequence is a man aged 35 to 55 in good health and CMV-seropositive. Sequencing input: PBMCs. This sequence joins TRBV27 and TRBJ2-5, with TRBD2 matching 11 bases. The CDR3 DNA reads TGTGCCAGCAGTTTACTAGCGGGAGGCCAAGAGACCCAGTACTTC. Translation gives CASSLLAGGQETQYF.